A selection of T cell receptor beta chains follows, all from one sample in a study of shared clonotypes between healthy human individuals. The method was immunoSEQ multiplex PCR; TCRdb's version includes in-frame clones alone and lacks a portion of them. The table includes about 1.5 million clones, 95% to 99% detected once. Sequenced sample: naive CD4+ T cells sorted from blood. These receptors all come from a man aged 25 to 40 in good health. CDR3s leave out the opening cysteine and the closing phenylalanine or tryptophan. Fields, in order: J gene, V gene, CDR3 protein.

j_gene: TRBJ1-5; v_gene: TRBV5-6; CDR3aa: ASSLDRVQPQH
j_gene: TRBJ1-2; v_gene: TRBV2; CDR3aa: ASRGTGPYGYT
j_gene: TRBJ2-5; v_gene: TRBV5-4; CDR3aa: ASSLRAVQETQY
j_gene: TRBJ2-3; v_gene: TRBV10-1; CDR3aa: ASKAGLAGGGSTDTQY
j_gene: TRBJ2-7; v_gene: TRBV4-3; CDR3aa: ASSQGAGQGGNEQY
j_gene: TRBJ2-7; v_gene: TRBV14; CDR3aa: ASTLTTGRRGEQY
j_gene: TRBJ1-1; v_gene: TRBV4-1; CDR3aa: ASSHQDRENTEAF
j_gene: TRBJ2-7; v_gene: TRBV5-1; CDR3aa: ASSLEGTLAGYEQY
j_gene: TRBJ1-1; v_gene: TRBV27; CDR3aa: ASSQLIGPAGGPHTEAF
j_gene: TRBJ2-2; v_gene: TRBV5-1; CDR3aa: ASSLSLAGGSNTGELF
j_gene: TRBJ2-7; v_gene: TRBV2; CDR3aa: ASTQGAAYEQY
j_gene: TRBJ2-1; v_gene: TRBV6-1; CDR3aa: ASSTGTTKQF
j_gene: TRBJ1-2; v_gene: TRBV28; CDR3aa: ASSLQGSYGYT
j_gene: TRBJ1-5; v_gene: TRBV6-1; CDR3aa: ASSAFRGTSNQPQH
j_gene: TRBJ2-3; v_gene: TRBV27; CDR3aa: ASRFLSSGSTDTQY
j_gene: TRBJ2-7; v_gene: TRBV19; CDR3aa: ASSISGAYEQY
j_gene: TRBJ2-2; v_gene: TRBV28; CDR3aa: ASSSPPDRENTGELF